This T cell receptor (beta chain) was sequenced during a study of blood T cells in healthy people across ages. Study-level results: The long-lived group displayed more naive CD4+ cells, plus higher diversity, than the aged donors did. Diversity estimates drawn from one million T cells were deemed underestimates.

For the second PCR, which ran for about 7 to 11 cycles, a sample-barcoded 5' primer and a J-beta primer mix were used. Via MiXCR, TCRdb re-called the 5' RACE reads, giving one row per CDR3 protein. The data contain 1,100,000 or so distinct CDR3 sequences, 40% to 50% of them singletons. Worth noting for this clonotype: Its specificity is not known.

This clonotype was sampled from a woman in her sixties in good health. The specimen was blood.

CDR3 protein: CASSAVVNGNYGYTF. CDR3 DNA: TGTGCCAGCAGCGCAGTAGTAAATGGGAACTATGGCTACACCTTC. The rearrangement uses TRBV9 and TRBJ1-2; D remains ambiguous. The V end lost 3 bases, the J end lost 2 bases, and 14 bases lay between the germline ends. Germline-derived CDR1 and CDR2 are SGDLS and YYNGEE. The CDR3 has 15 residues.